This TCR beta chain was found in a study of T cell responses to AZD1222 COVID-19 vaccine. Study-level background: Pooled in the analysis were second doses at about 4 or about 12 weeks. The study's findings and limits: All repertoire sampling was performed exclusively after the peak T cell response. At baseline, seropositivity was found in only 6 or 7 AZD1222 recipients.

Germline CDR1 and CDR2: LGHNA and YNFKEQ. V was cut by 2 bases and J by 4 bases, with 17 bases left in between. This CDR3 spans 16 amino acids. Only in-frame clones appear in the TCRdb table, and some are missing; sequencing was by immunoSEQ multiplex PCR. The sample holds roughly 95,000 clones, 85% to 90% seen once. As to this clone: Its matching antigen is unknown.

Specimen: peripheral blood, collected on day 0 of AZD1222 vaccination. The V and J genes are TRBV4-2 and TRBJ1-2; the D gene is possibly TRBD1 (6 bases). This TCR derives from an adult in good health. CDR3 nucleotides: TGTGCCAGCAGCCAATGGGCCAGACAGGTTGCCTATGGCTACACCTTC. Translation: CASSQWARQVAYGYTF.